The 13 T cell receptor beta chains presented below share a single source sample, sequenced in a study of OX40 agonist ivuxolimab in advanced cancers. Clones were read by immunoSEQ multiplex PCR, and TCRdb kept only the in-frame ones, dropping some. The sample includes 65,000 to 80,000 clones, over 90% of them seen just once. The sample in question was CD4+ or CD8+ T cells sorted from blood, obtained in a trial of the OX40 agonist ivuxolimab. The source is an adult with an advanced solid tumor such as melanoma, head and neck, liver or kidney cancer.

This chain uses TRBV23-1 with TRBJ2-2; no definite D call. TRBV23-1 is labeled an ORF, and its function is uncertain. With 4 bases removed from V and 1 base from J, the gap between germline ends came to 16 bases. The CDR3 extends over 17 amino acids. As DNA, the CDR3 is TGCGCCAGCAGTCTTTGTCTAGAGGCCGGGAACACCGGGGAGCTGTTTTTT. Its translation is CASSLCLEAGNTGELFF.

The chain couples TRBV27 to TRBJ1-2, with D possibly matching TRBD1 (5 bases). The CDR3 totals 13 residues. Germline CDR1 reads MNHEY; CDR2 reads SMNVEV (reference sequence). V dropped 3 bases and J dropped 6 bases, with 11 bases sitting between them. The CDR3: CASSFEGRNGYTF. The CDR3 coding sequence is TGTGCCAGCAGTTTCGAGGGGAGGAATGGCTACACCTTC.

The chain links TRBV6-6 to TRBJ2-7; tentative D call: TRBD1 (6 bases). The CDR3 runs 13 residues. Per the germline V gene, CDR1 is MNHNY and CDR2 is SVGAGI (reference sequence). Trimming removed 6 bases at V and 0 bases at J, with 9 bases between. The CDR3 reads CASRGDNSYEQYF. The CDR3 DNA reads TGTGCCAGCAGGGGGGACAACTCCTACGAGCAGTACTTC.

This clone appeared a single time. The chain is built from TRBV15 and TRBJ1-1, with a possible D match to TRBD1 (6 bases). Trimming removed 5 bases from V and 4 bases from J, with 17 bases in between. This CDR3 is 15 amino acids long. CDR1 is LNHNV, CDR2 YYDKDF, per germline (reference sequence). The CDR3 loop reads CATSGYREVGTEAFF. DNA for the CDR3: TGTGCCACCAGCGGCTACAGGGAGGTGGGCACTGAAGCTTTCTTT.

The CDR3 sequence is CASSPHGQSFNEQFF. The CDR3 DNA is TGTGCCAGCAGCCCCCACGGACAGTCGTTCAATGAGCAGTTCTTC. V usage is TRBV11-2 and J usage is TRBJ2-1; possible D gene TRBD1, 6 bases. Germline V lookup: CDR1 SGHAT, CDR2 FQNNGV. The length of the CDR3 is 15 residues. Deletions cut 5 bases from V and 6 bases from J, with 17 bases between.

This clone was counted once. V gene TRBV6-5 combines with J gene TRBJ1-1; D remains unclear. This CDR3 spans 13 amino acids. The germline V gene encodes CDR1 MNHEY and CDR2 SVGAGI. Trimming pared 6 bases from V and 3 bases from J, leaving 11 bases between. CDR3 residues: CASSRQWDTEAFF. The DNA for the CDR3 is TGTGCCAGCAGCAGACAATGGGACACTGAAGCTTTCTTT.

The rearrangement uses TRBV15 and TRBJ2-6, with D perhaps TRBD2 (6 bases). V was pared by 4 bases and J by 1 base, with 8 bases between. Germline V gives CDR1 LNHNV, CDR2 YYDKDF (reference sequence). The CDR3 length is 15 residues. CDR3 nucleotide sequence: TGTGCCACCAGCACCAGCGGGTCTGGGGCCAACGTCCTGACTTTC. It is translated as CATSTSGSGANVLTF.

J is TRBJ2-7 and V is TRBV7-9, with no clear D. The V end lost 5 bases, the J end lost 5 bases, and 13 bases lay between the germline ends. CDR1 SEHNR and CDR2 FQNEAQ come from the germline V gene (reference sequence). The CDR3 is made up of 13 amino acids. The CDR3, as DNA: TGTGCCAGCAGCGAAGGAGTAGGCGACGAGCAGTACTTC. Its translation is CASSEGVGDEQYF.

CDR3 protein: CASSRTTRDSPLHF. The DNA for the CDR3 is TGTGCCAGCAGCCGGACCACTCGTGATTCACCCCTCCACTTT. This chain links TRBV7-9 with TRBJ1-6, with unresolved D. Germline CDR1 reads SEHNR; CDR2 reads FQNEAQ (reference sequence). Trimming stripped 5 bases from V and 8 bases from J, with 13 bases between. The CDR3 runs to 14 residues.

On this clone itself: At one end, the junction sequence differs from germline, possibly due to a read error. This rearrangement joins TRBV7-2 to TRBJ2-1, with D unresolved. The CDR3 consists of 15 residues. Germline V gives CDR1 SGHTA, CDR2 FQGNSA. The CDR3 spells CASSLDMGLSLSRLF. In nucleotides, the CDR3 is TGTGCCAGCAGCCTAGACATGGGCCTAAGTCTTAGTAGGCTCTTC.

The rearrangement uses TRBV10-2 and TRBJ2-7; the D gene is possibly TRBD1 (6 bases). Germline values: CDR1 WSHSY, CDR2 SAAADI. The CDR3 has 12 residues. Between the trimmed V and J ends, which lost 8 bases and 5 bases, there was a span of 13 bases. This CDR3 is CASGRGPHEQYF. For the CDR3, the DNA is TGCGCCAGCGGCAGGGGCCCGCACGAGCAGTACTTC.

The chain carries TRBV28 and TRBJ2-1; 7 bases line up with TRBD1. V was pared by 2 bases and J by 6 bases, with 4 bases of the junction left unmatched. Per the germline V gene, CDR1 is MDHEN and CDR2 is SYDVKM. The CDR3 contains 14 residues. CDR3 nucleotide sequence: TGTGCCAGCAGTTTAGGACAGGTTGGCAATGAGCAGTTCTTC. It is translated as CASSLGQVGNEQFF.

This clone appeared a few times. In DNA, the CDR3 is TGTGCCAGCAGTCTAGGGGGGGGCTATGGCTACACCTTC. Protein: CASSLGGGYGYTF. V and J are TRBV28 and TRBJ1-2, with D perhaps matching TRBD1 (6 bases). The germline V gene encodes CDR1 MDHEN and CDR2 SYDVKM. With 5 bases removed from V and 4 bases from J, the gap between germline ends came to 11 bases. The CDR3 is made up of 13 amino acids.